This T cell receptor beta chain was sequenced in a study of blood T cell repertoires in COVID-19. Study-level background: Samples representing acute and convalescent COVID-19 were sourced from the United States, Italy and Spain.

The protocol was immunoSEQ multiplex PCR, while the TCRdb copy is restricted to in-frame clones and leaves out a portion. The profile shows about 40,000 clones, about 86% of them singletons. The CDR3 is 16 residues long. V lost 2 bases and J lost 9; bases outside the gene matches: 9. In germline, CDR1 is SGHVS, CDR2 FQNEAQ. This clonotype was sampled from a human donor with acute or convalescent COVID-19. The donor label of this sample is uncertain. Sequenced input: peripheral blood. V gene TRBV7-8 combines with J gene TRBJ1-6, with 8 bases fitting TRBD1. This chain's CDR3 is CASSLSDRGVGSPLHF. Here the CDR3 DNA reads TGTGCCAGCAGCTTAAGCGACAGGGGAGTGGGTTCACCCCTCCACTTT.